This TCR beta chain was sequenced during a study of early T cells in non-severe SARS-CoV-2 infection. With 1 base clipped from V and 8 bases from J, the junction kept 12 bases outside the gene matches. This CDR3 is 17 amino acids long. Germline lookup yields CDR1 MGHRA and CDR2 YSYEKL. Study findings and constraints: Anti-spike CD8 responses were favored by VDJdb matching, which missed private and CD4 specificities.

One entry per CDR3 protein results from TCRdb running MiXCR on the 5' RACE reads. The sample carries 100,000 to 130,000 distinct CDR3 sequences, over 8.5% recorded once. This clonotype was recorded at least ten times. Its target is not known. The sample was whole blood. The clonotype comes from an adult who was a healthcare worker with PCR-confirmed SARS-CoV-2 infection or an uninfected control (not recorded which). V usage is TRBV4-1 and J usage is TRBJ2-1, with TRBD2 matching over 9 bases. The chain's CDR3 is CASSQVGGGRAMYEQFF. CDR3 sequence (DNA): TGCGCCAGCAGCCAAGTAGGAGGCGGGAGGGCCATGTATGAGCAGTTCTTC.